A selection of T cell receptor beta chains follows, all from one sample in a study of persistence of HIV-infected CD4 T cells. These TCRs' antigens remain unknown. The repertoire was sequenced with immunoSEQ multiplex PCR; TCRdb's copy has only in-frame clones and lacks some. The table records 30,000 or so clones, 75% to 85% of them present only once. The sample was CD4+ T cells sorted from PBMCs after roughly 18-hour stimulation, taken from a patient who received antiretroviral therapy. Receptors were obtained from an adult woman with HIV who was CMV-seropositive. Each CDR3 is given with its conserved first and last residue. The D gene is left open where the match is weak. The size field is filled for only some rows; it gives once, few, many or a size class.

j_call clone_size v_call d_call cdr3_aa cdr3_nt
TRBJ1-1 few TRBV5-4 TRBD1 CASSNLDREDTEAFF TGTGCCAGCAGCAATCTTGACAGGGAGGACACTGAAGCTTTCTTT
TRBJ1-1 NA TRBV5-4 NA CASSLGTSIGGTEAFF TGTGCCAGCAGCTTGGGGACATCCATAGGCGGCACTGAAGCTTTCTTT
TRBJ2-3 once TRBV2 TRBD2 CASSVGTIGTQYF TGTGCCAGCAGTGTTGGGACTATTGGTACGCAGTATTTT
TRBJ1-2 NA TRBV6-5 TRBD1 CASSSSQGFGYTF TGTGCCAGCAGTTCCTCACAGGGGTTCGGCTACACCTTC
TRBJ2-3 NA TRBV19 TRBD1 CASSVGQGNTDTQYF TGTGCCAGTAGTGTCGGACAGGGGAACACAGATACGCAGTATTTT
TRBJ1-2 NA TRBV7-2 NA CASSSHSRVSGGYTF TGTGCCAGCAGCTCCCACTCCAGGGTTAGCGGTGGCTACACCTTC
TRBJ2-4 NA TRBV3-1/TRBV3-2 TRBD2 CASSQAAGVSSGTKNIQYF TGTGCCAGCAGCCAAGCCGCGGGAGTGTCTTCTGGAACCAAAAACATTCAGTACTTC
TRBJ1-4 NA TRBV5-1 TRBD1 CASSFGQGARGNEKLFF TGCGCCAGCAGCTTCGGACAGGGGGCGAGAGGGAATGAAAAACTGTTTTTT
TRBJ1-1 NA TRBV10-2 NA CASRGPFTEAFF TGCGCCAGCAGGGGACCATTCACTGAAGCTTTCTTT
TRBJ2-7 NA TRBV11-3 NA CASSLVLGEQYF TGTGCCAGCAGCTTAGTGTTGGGTGAGCAGTACTTC
TRBJ1-2 NA TRBV2 NA CASGPDTGGYTF TGTGCCAGCGGCCCGGACACCGGTGGCTACACCTTC
TRBJ1-2 NA TRBV4-3 NA CASSQESGLGGYTF TGCGCCAGCAGCCAAGAGTCCGGGTTGGGTGGCTACACCTTC
TRBJ1-1 NA TRBV5-8 NA CASSFNTEAFF TGTGCCAGCAGCTTTAACACTGAAGCTTTCTTT
TRBJ1-1 NA TRBV21-1 NA CASSKKGGDRQEAFF TGTGCCAGCAGCAAAAAAGGTGGGGACAGGCAAGAAGCTTTCTTT
TRBJ2-2 NA TRBV7-2 NA CASSSRTASSGELFF TGTGCCAGCAGCTCCCGGACCGCGTCGTCGGGGGAGCTGTTTTTT
TRBJ2-5 NA TRBV7-9 TRBD2 CASSPSTSGHAGTQYF TGTGCCAGCAGCCCTTCCACTAGCGGCCATGCGGGGACCCAGTACTTC
TRBJ2-1 NA TRBV5-7 NA CASSFGDAHPYSYNEQFF TGTGCCAGCAGCTTCGGTGATGCTCATCCATACAGTTACAATGAGCAGTTCTTC
TRBJ1-1 NA TRBV2 NA CASSEARTPNTEAFF TGTGCCAGCAGTGAAGCTAGGACACCCAACACTGAAGCTTTCTTT
TRBJ1-3 NA TRBV5-4 TRBD1 CASGTGGGNTIYF TGTGCCAGCGGGACAGGGGGCGGAAACACCATATATTTT
TRBJ1-1 NA TRBV5-5 NA CASSPPARGGNTEAFF TGTGCCAGCAGCCCCCCCGCGCGGGGTGGGAACACTGAAGCTTTCTTT
TRBJ2-7 NA TRBV7-9 TRBD1 CASSSPGTGGVRHF TGTGCCAGCAGCTCCCCCGGGACAGGGGGCGTCCGGCACTTC
TRBJ1-6 NA TRBV6-2/TRBV6-3 NA CASSLGQSSYNSPLHF TGTGCCAGCAGCCTCGGACAGAGCTCCTATAATTCACCCCTCCACTTT
TRBJ1-3 few TRBV7-9 TRBD1 CASSEYRGTLQNTIYF TGTGCCAGCAGCGAGTACAGGGGAACCCTTCAAAACACCATATATTTT
TRBJ1-1 NA TRBV4-3 NA CASSHGGENTEAFF TGCGCCAGCAGCCACGGGGGGGAGAACACTGAAGCTTTCTTT
TRBJ1-5 NA TRBV9 NA CASSASGTPGWNQPQHF TGTGCCAGCAGCGCGTCCGGGACTCCGGGGTGGAATCAGCCCCAGCATTTT
TRBJ1-1 NA TRBV5-1 NA CASSLEGRSYTEAFF TGCGCCAGCAGCTTGGAGGGCAGAAGTTACACTGAAGCTTTCTTT
TRBJ1-6 NA TRBV7-2 NA CASSLGRTNSPLHF TGTGCCAGCAGCTTAGGACGGACCAATTCACCCCTCCACTTT
TRBJ1-2 NA TRBV7-9 NA CASSPSGVSGGYTF TGTGCCAGCAGCCCCTCGGGGGTTTCAGGAGGCTACACCTTC
TRBJ1-4 NA TRBV18 NA CASSPGNEKLFF TGTGCCAGCTCACCTGGAAATGAAAAACTGTTTTTT
TRBJ2-5 NA TRBV9 NA CASSVEDWETQYF TGTGCCAGCAGCGTAGAAGACTGGGAGACCCAGTACTTC
TRBJ2-7 NA TRBV5-1 NA CASSLDGRGPGGEQYF TGCGCCAGCAGCTTAGACGGCAGGGGACCCGGGGGGGAGCAGTACTTC
TRBJ2-3 NA TRBV9 TRBD2 CASSVATGGTSDTQYF TGTGCCAGCAGCGTAGCCACCGGGGGGACGTCAGATACGCAGTATTTT
TRBJ1-2 few TRBV24-1 NA CATSRDSLYGYTF TGTGCCACCAGCCGAGACAGCCTCTATGGCTACACCTTC
TRBJ2-2 NA TRBV5-5 NA CASSLWVGDTGELFF TGTGCCAGCAGCTTGTGGGTAGGGGACACCGGGGAGCTGTTTTTT
TRBJ1-6 once TRBV6-1 NA CASSELGSSPLHF TGTGCCAGCAGTGAATTGGGCAGCTCACCCCTCCACTTT
TRBJ2-3 NA TRBV6-9 NA CASSYSRQGYTDTQYF TGTGCCAGCAGTTATTCGAGGCAGGGGTACACAGATACGCAGTATTTT
TRBJ1-4 NA TRBV30 NA CAWSMSVRATNEKLFF TGTGCCTGGAGTATGTCCGTCAGGGCAACTAATGAAAAACTGTTTTTT
TRBJ2-3 NA TRBV20-1 NA CSAPLTDTQYF TGCAGTGCTCCTCTCACAGATACGCAGTATTTT
TRBJ2-7 NA TRBV29-1 NA CSVEWGDRGNEQYF TGCAGCGTTGAATGGGGGGACAGAGGAAACGAGCAGTACTTC
TRBJ1-5 NA TRBV11-3 NA CASSLASNQPQHF TGTGCCAGCAGCTTAGCATCGAACCAGCCCCAGCATTTT
TRBJ2-7 NA TRBV6-1 TRBD2 CASSEFGTALAVVYEQYF TGTGCCAGCAGTGAATTTGGGACTGCACTAGCGGTGGTCTACGAGCAGTACTTC
TRBJ2-7 NA TRBV7-8 NA CASRKPDLASEQYF TGTGCCAGCAGAAAACCGGACCTCGCTTCCGAGCAGTACTTC
TRBJ2-7 NA TRBV11-3 NA CASSLDGDYEQYF TGTGCCAGCAGCTTAGATGGCGACTACGAGCAGTACTTC
TRBJ2-1 NA TRBV11-3 NA CASRGIHNEQFF TGTGCCAGCCGAGGGATCCACAATGAGCAGTTCTTC
TRBJ2-7 NA TRBV7-3 NA CASSLTPVREQYF TGTGCCAGCAGCTTAACTCCGGTGCGGGAGCAGTACTTC
TRBJ1-5 NA TRBV28 TRBD1 CAIGTGLQPQHF TGTGCCATAGGGACAGGGCTTCAGCCCCAGCATTTT
TRBJ2-7 NA TRBV7-2 TRBD2 CASSSTSGASYEQYF TGTGCCAGCAGCTCGACTAGCGGGGCTTCCTACGAGCAGTACTTC
TRBJ2-3 once TRBV6-5 NA CASTRWGGNADTQYF TGTGCCAGCACCCGTTGGGGAGGTAACGCAGATACGCAGTATTTT
TRBJ2-7 once TRBV7-9 NA CASSPRMALSSYEQYF TGTGCCAGCAGCCCAAGGATGGCGTTAAGCTCCTACGAGCAGTACTTC
TRBJ1-4 NA TRBV30 NA CAWSEGPNEKLFF TGTGCCTGGAGTGAAGGGCCGAATGAAAAACTGTTTTTT
TRBJ1-1 NA TRBV5-1 NA CASSPRPGSTEAFF TGCGCCAGCAGCCCCCGACCGGGGTCCACTGAAGCTTTCTTT
TRBJ2-2 few TRBV7-2 TRBD1 CASSTRTGGNTGELFF TGTGCCAGCAGCACGCGGACAGGGGGCAACACCGGGGAGCTGTTTTTT
TRBJ1-2 NA TRBV9 NA CASTGAGTFYGYTF TGTGCCAGCACGGGGGCAGGGACTTTCTATGGCTACACCTTC
TRBJ2-7 NA TRBV15 NA CATSPGTIEQYF TGTGCCACCAGCCCCGGGACAATCGAGCAGTACTTC
TRBJ1-4 NA TRBV27 TRBD1 CASSLWAGGNEKLFF TGTGCCAGCAGTTTATGGGCAGGGGGTAATGAAAAACTGTTTTTT
TRBJ2-5 NA TRBV6-5 TRBD1 CASTLKTGVETQYF TGTGCCAGCACCTTAAAAACAGGGGTGGAGACCCAGTACTTC
TRBJ2-3 NA TRBV7-2 NA CASSTGLSTDTQYF TGTGCCAGCAGCACGGGACTCAGCACAGATACGCAGTATTTT
TRBJ2-1 NA TRBV7-3 NA CASSLTGRYNEQFF TGTGCCAGCAGCTTAACAGGAAGATACAATGAGCAGTTCTTC
TRBJ2-2 NA TRBV5-5 NA CASSLGLSTGELFF TGTGCCAGCAGCTTGGGGCTTTCCACCGGGGAGCTGTTTTTT
TRBJ1-1 once TRBV7-2 NA CASRRPGGGTEAFF TGTGCCAGCAGGCGACCGGGCGGCGGCACTGAAGCTTTCTTT